These T cell receptor beta chains were read from a single sample in a study of post-analysis software for immune sequencing data. TCRdb reanalysed the PCR reads using MiXCR and keeps one entry per CDR3 protein. The sample has about 560,000 distinct CDR3 sequences; 44% are singletons. The sequencing sample was made of blood. The receptor source for this set is a girl under 18 with multiple sclerosis. The CDR3 runs from the conserved cysteine through the conserved F or W.

v_gene: TRBV12-3/TRBV12-4; len: 15; j_gene: TRBJ2-1; CDR3aa: CASSPQTRAGNEQFF
v_gene: TRBV5-1; len: 12; j_gene: TRBJ2-1; CDR3aa: CASSLEGSQQFF
v_gene: TRBV29-1; len: 14; j_gene: TRBJ2-3; CDR3aa: CSVAGTASTDTQYF
v_gene: TRBV7-6; len: 17; j_gene: TRBJ2-7; CDR3aa: CASSLRLAGTDSYEQYF
v_gene: TRBV29-1; len: 12; j_gene: TRBJ1-5; CDR3aa: CSVVYGTQPQHF
v_gene: TRBV6-5; len: 14; j_gene: TRBJ2-1; CDR3aa: CASTGGGAYNEQFF
v_gene: TRBV30; len: 13; j_gene: TRBJ2-1; CDR3aa: CAWSGLAGGEQFF
v_gene: TRBV29-1; len: 15; j_gene: -; CDR3aa: CSVGVGQGALDEQYF
v_gene: TRBV12-3/TRBV12-4; len: 13; j_gene: TRBJ2-5; CDR3aa: CASSLTVEETQYF
v_gene: TRBV6-5; len: 15; j_gene: TRBJ2-3; CDR3aa: CASSWTSGRVDTQYF
v_gene: TRBV20-1; len: 12; j_gene: TRBJ1-1; CDR3aa: CSAEGAGTEAFF
v_gene: TRBV6-5; len: 14; j_gene: TRBJ2-5; CDR3aa: CASRPVVGVETQYF
v_gene: TRBV10-3; len: 13; j_gene: TRBJ2-3; CDR3aa: CAITDRSTDTQYF
v_gene: TRBV7-2; len: 13; j_gene: TRBJ2-7; CDR3aa: CASSPRVFYEQYF
v_gene: TRBV20-1; len: 13; j_gene: TRBJ1-2; CDR3aa: CSASHGTAYGYTF
v_gene: TRBV20-1; len: 16; j_gene: TRBJ2-1; CDR3aa: CSARDINGRVINEQFF
v_gene: TRBV5-1; len: 18; j_gene: TRBJ2-3; CDR3aa: CASSLAGLAGLLTDTQYF
v_gene: TRBV5-1; len: 11; j_gene: TRBJ2-5; CDR3aa: CASNLGPEQYF
v_gene: TRBV5-1; len: 14; j_gene: TRBJ2-4; CDR3aa: CAGSLAAGKNIQYF
v_gene: TRBV7-2; len: 12; j_gene: TRBJ2-5; CDR3aa: CASTWGHETQYF
v_gene: TRBV14; len: 16; j_gene: TRBJ2-1; CDR3aa: CASSQASRSFYNEQFF
v_gene: TRBV7-9; len: 13; j_gene: TRBJ2-7; CDR3aa: CASEHRDTYEQYF
v_gene: TRBV4-2; len: 19; j_gene: TRBJ2-3; CDR3aa: CASSQVLGLAGRSTDTQYF
v_gene: TRBV11-3; len: 15; j_gene: TRBJ1-4; CDR3aa: CASSQTWAANEKLFF
v_gene: TRBV7-9; len: 15; j_gene: TRBJ2-2; CDR3aa: CVSRNARGSVGELFF
v_gene: TRBV12-3/TRBV12-4; len: 14; j_gene: -; CDR3aa: CASSGGARRETQYF
v_gene: TRBV10-3; len: 14; j_gene: TRBJ1-5; CDR3aa: CAISEGPRNQPQHF
v_gene: TRBV10-1; len: 15; j_gene: TRBJ2-3; CDR3aa: CASSDSPGFPDTQYF
v_gene: TRBV12-3/TRBV12-4; len: 15; j_gene: TRBJ2-5; CDR3aa: CASSLTSGRQETQYF
v_gene: TRBV6-4; len: 14; j_gene: TRBJ2-1; CDR3aa: CASSEERGGNEQFF
v_gene: TRBV12-3/TRBV12-4; len: 13; j_gene: TRBJ2-4; CDR3aa: CASSFSTGHIQYF
v_gene: TRBV9; len: 15; j_gene: TRBJ1-1; CDR3aa: CASSGADRVNTEAFF
v_gene: TRBV4-1; len: 18; j_gene: TRBJ1-2; CDR3aa: CASSHTIRRDRGNYGYTF
v_gene: TRBV5-1; len: 16; j_gene: TRBJ2-1; CDR3aa: CASSLVGSGGYNEQFF
v_gene: TRBV12-3/TRBV12-4; len: 14; j_gene: TRBJ2-1; CDR3aa: CASKAGGPTNEQFF
v_gene: TRBV3-1; len: 16; j_gene: TRBJ2-1; CDR3aa: CASSQDPAGASHEQFF
v_gene: TRBV7-2; len: 13; j_gene: TRBJ1-5; CDR3aa: CVSSLYFGQPQHF
v_gene: TRBV12-3/TRBV12-4; len: 14; j_gene: TRBJ1-2; CDR3aa: CASSLVSRTYGYTF
v_gene: TRBV12-3/TRBV12-4; len: 14; j_gene: TRBJ2-3; CDR3aa: CASSLATPADTQYF
v_gene: TRBV6-5; len: 15; j_gene: TRBJ2-5; CDR3aa: CASSYSTGALETQYF
v_gene: TRBV12-3/TRBV12-4; len: 12; j_gene: TRBJ1-2; CDR3aa: CASALQLYGYTF
v_gene: TRBV24-1; len: 17; j_gene: TRBJ2-3; CDR3aa: CATSDSRLAGGTDTQYF
v_gene: TRBV20-1; len: 14; j_gene: TRBJ1-4; CDR3aa: CSARLLVTNEKLFF
v_gene: TRBV4-1; len: 18; j_gene: TRBJ1-4; CDR3aa: CASSQQTGGLFWREKLFF
v_gene: TRBV4-1; len: 14; j_gene: TRBJ2-7; CDR3aa: CASSPSVSSYEQYF
v_gene: TRBV7-8; len: 15; j_gene: TRBJ1-4; CDR3aa: CASSLGGQGNEKLFF
v_gene: TRBV20-1; len: 17; j_gene: TRBJ2-1; CDR3aa: CSARHSWTSGGYNEQFF
v_gene: TRBV7-8; len: 15; j_gene: TRBJ1-1; CDR3aa: CASSLVGVKGTEAFF
v_gene: TRBV30; len: 13; j_gene: TRBJ1-1; CDR3aa: CAWSLGVNTEAFF
v_gene: TRBV6-5; len: 15; j_gene: TRBJ2-5; CDR3aa: CASSRLAGAYDEQYF
v_gene: TRBV12-3/TRBV12-4; len: 14; j_gene: TRBJ2-2; CDR3aa: CASSPRQGAGELFF
v_gene: TRBV3-1; len: 14; j_gene: TRBJ2-4; CDR3aa: CASSYRDRKNIQYF
v_gene: TRBV5-1; len: 17; j_gene: TRBJ2-6; CDR3aa: CASSLNSGSSGANVLTF
v_gene: TRBV7-2; len: 16; j_gene: TRBJ2-2; CDR3aa: CASSYVGTGGSGELFF
v_gene: TRBV24-1; len: 15; j_gene: TRBJ2-1; CDR3aa: CATSDGSRRDNEQFF
v_gene: TRBV10-3; len: 12; j_gene: TRBJ1-2; CDR3aa: CAIRDRYYGYTF
v_gene: TRBV5-1; len: 15; j_gene: TRBJ2-2; CDR3aa: CASSEGQTNTGELFF